One sample yielded the 24 T cell receptor beta chains listed below, sequenced in a study of blood T cell repertoires in COVID-19. TCRdb keeps only in-frame clones here, not all; method: immunoSEQ multiplex PCR. The sample has fewer than 90,000 clones; approximately 80% are singletons. Sequences were obtained from peripheral blood. Every receptor here comes from a man aged 60-69 years with COVID-19, enrolled during active disease.

The CDR3 coding sequence is TGTGCCAGCTCACCTCTTTCTAGTCACCAAGAGACCCAGTACTTC. This sequence encodes CASSPLSSHQETQYF. The V gene is TRBV18, the J gene TRBJ2-5; D remains ambiguous. V shed 3 bases and J shed 0 bases, with 11 bases lying between them. This CDR3 spans 15 amino acids. CDR1 and CDR2 (germline): KGHSH, LQKENI.

The chain recombines TRBV30 with TRBJ2-6; 10 positions match TRBD1. V lost 7 bases to trimming and J lost 4 bases; unmatched junction nucleotides: 7. The CDR3 length is 15 residues. Germline CDR1 is GTSNPN and CDR2 is SVGIG (reference sequence). The CDR3 DNA reads as TGTGCCTTGGGACAGGGGAACTCCGGGGCCAACGTCCTGACTTTC. This gives the protein CALGQGNSGANVLTF.

The V call is TRBV30, the J call TRBJ1-1; D ambiguous. This CDR3 spans 12 amino acids. V lost 3 bases to trimming and J lost 4 bases, with 9 bases between them. Germline loops: CDR1 GTSNPN, CDR2 SVGIG (reference sequence). CDR3: CAWRDRSTEAFF. DNA for the CDR3: TGTGCCTGGAGGGATAGGAGCACTGAAGCTTTCTTT.

This clone was seen only once. This chain connects TRBV3-1 (or the pseudogene TRBV3-2) to TRBJ1-2; D is perhaps TRBD1 (5 bases). The germline gives CDR1 LGHDT, CDR2 YNNKEL (reference sequence). V was clipped by 4 bases and J by 3 bases, with 12 bases between them. There are 14 residues in the CDR3. The CDR3 nucleotides read TGTGCCAGCAGCCGGGAGGGGTGGGACTATGGCTACACCTTC. Its protein product is CASSREGWDYGYTF.

The chain employs TRBV7-9 and TRBJ2-3, with 14 positions matching TRBD2. V was clipped by 4 bases and J by 3 bases; unmatched bases: 3. CDR1 SEHNR and CDR2 FQNEAQ come from the germline V gene (reference sequence). The CDR3 loop spans 16 amino acids. CDR3 region: CASSSGTSGSTDTQYF. The DNA for the CDR3 is TGTGCCAGCAGCTCCGGGACTAGCGGGAGTACAGATACGCAGTATTTT. Complete variable domain (other parts from reference TRBV7-9 and TRBJ2-3): DTGVSQNPRHKITKRGQNVTFRCDPISEHNRLYWYRQTLGQGPEFLTYFQNEAQLEKSRLLSDRFSAERPKGSFSTLEIQRTEQGDSAMYLCASSSGTSGSTDTQYFGPGTRLTVL.

This chain links TRBV5-4 with TRBJ2-3; 13 nucleotides match TRBD2. CDR3 size: 16 residues. Germline loops: CDR1 SGHNT, CDR2 YYREEE (reference sequence). V lost 4 bases, J lost 3 bases, and 5 bases stayed unmatched. The CDR3 region is CASSQATSGRTDTQYF. DNA of the CDR3: TGTGCCAGCAGCCAAGCGACTAGCGGGAGGACAGATACGCAGTATTTT.

This clone was counted a few times. V gene TRBV30 combines with J gene TRBJ2-7, with 7 bases matching TRBD1. Germline V gene lookup returns CDR1 GTSNPN and CDR2 SVGIG (reference sequence). The length of the CDR3 is 15 residues. The V segment lost 1 base and the J segment 6 bases; nucleotides outside the gene matches: 12. CDR3 protein: CAWSASFDRAGEQYF. In DNA, the CDR3 is TGTGCCTGGAGTGCGAGTTTTGACAGGGCGGGCGAGCAGTACTTC.

The DNA of the CDR3 is TGTGCCAGCAGTCGACAAGCGCAGGGTGCCACCGGGGAGCTGTTTTTT. Translated, it gives CASSRQAQGATGELFF. The chain recombines TRBV7-3 with TRBJ2-2; TRBD1 is a possible D gene (5 bases). CDR1 is SGHTA and CDR2 is FQGTGA in the germline V gene. The CDR3 is 16 amino acids. V was pared by 6 bases and J by 4 bases, with 18 bases between.

The chain joins TRBV5-6 to TRBJ1-2; 7 nucleotides match TRBD1. V lost 4 bases and J lost 5; bases outside the gene matches: 8. This CDR3 contains 14 residues. Germline V gene sequence: CDR1 SGHDT, CDR2 YYEEEE. In DNA, the CDR3 is TGTGCCAGCAGCGTCCGGGACAGCCCTTATGGCTACACCTTC. Translation gives CASSVRDSPYGYTF.

The V and J genes are TRBV18 and TRBJ2-5; 10 bases agree with TRBD2. Germline V gene lookup returns CDR1 KGHSH and CDR2 LQKENI. The CDR3 covers 16 residues. J lost 5 bases, V lost 3 bases, and 9 bases had no gene match. CDR3 DNA sequence: TGTGCCAGCTCACCCCTCAGCGGGGGGGCCGGTGAGACCCAGTACTTC. Protein: CASSPLSGGAGETQYF. The complete variable domain, with remaining parts taken from reference TRBV18 and TRBJ2-5, reads NAGVMQNPRHLVRRRGQEARLRCSPMKGHSHVYWYRQLPEEGLKFMVYLQKENIIDESGMPKERFSAEFPKEGPSILRIQQVVRGDSAAYFCASSPLSGGAGETQYFGPGTRLLVL.

This clone was counted only a few times. The chain combines TRBV11-3 with TRBJ2-3, with a possible D match to TRBD2 (5 bases). This CDR3 region has 14 residues. CDR1 and CDR2 from the germline V gene are SGHNT and YENEEA. Deletions cut 5 bases from V and 6 bases from J, with 15 bases between. Written as DNA, the CDR3 is TGTGCCAGCAGCCCACTGGCGGGCGGGGATACGCAGTATTTT. Translated, it gives CASSPLAGGDTQYF.

V and J are TRBV25-1 and TRBJ2-1, with D maybe TRBD2 (5 bases). The CDR3 loop spans 15 amino acids. The germline V gene encodes CDR1 MGHDK and CDR2 SYGVNS. Trimming stripped 1 base from V and 3 bases from J, with 10 bases between. The CDR3 spells CASSESGRGYNEQFF. The CDR3 nucleotides read TGTGCCAGCAGTGAATCGGGTCGGGGCTACAATGAGCAGTTCTTC.

This chain links TRBV12-3 or TRBV12-4 with TRBJ2-2; D is uncertain. This CDR3 comprises 10 residues. Trimming pared 8 bases from V and 7 bases from J, leaving 5 bases between. The CDR3 nucleotides are TGTGCCAGCCGAGGCGGGGAGCTGTTTTTT. Its translation is CASRGGELFF.

The V call is TRBV7-3, the J call TRBJ2-1; 7 bases line up with TRBD2. The V segment lost 6 bases and the J segment 6 bases; nucleotides outside the gene matches: 8. CDR1 is SGHTA, CDR2 FQGTGA, per germline. The length of the CDR3 is 14 residues. As DNA, the CDR3 is TGTGCCAGCAGGGAGGGAGGGCCCCTCAATGAGCAGTTCTTC. It translates to CASREGGPLNEQFF.

The chain has TRBV5-1 and TRBJ2-7; possible D gene TRBD1, 5 bases. The CDR3 is 14 residues long. V shed 3 bases and J shed 6 bases, with 16 bases lying between them. Germline V gene lookup returns CDR1 SGHRS and CDR2 YFSETQ. CDR3 nucleotide sequence: TGCGCCAGCAGCTCCAGGGCAGGGCCTTCCGAGCAGTACTTC. Protein sequence: CASSSRAGPSEQYF.

V gene TRBV5-1 combines with J gene TRBJ2-6; the D gene is possibly TRBD1 (6 bases). Germline-derived CDR1 and CDR2 are SGHRS and YFSETQ. Trimming left V 2 bases short and J 1 base short, with 7 bases between. This CDR3 has 15 amino acids. In DNA, the CDR3 is TGCGCCAGCAGCTTACAGGGTTCTGGGGCCAACGTCCTGACTTTC. Protein: CASSLQGSGANVLTF.

The chain is built from TRBV28 and TRBJ1-3; no definite D call. CDR3 size: 12 residues. Trimming pared 5 bases from V and 9 bases from J, leaving 11 bases between. Germline assignment: CDR1 MDHEN and CDR2 SYDVKM. The CDR3 DNA reads as TGTGCCAGCAGTAGTCGGTGGAGCACCATATATTTT. It is translated as CASSSRWSTIYF.

V is TRBV2 and J is TRBJ1-5, with D perhaps TRBD1 (6 bases). Germline V gene lookup returns CDR1 SNHLY and CDR2 FYNNEI. Trimming stripped 8 bases from V and 0 bases from J, with 11 bases between. This CDR3 spans 14 amino acids. The CDR3, as DNA: TGTGCCAGCGATAGGGGGTATAGCAATCAGCCCCAGCATTTT. It codes for CASDRGYSNQPQHF.

The chain recombines TRBV5-1 with TRBJ2-2; 7 bases map to TRBD1. Germline-derived CDR1 and CDR2 are SGHRS and YFSETQ. This CDR3 is 15 amino acids long. The V gene end was trimmed by 5 bases and the J gene end by 0 bases; junction bases not matched to a gene: 4. CDR3 region: CASRGDSTNTGELFF. The CDR3 DNA is TGCGCCAGCAGGGGGGACAGCACGAACACCGGGGAGCTGTTTTTT.

V gene TRBV4-1 combines with J gene TRBJ2-7, with D perhaps matching TRBD1 (5 bases). The CDR3 has 14 amino acids. Trimming stripped 0 bases from V and 2 bases from J, with 8 bases between. Germline CDR1 and CDR2: MGHRA and YSYEKL. CDR3 coding DNA: TGCGCCAGCAGCCAAGAGGCAGGGACCTACGAGCAGTACTTC. Its translation is CASSQEAGTYEQYF.

V usage is TRBV9 and J usage is TRBJ1-1; no firm D call. The length of the CDR3 is 13 residues. Germline CDR1 reads SGDLS; CDR2 reads YYNGEE. V was cut by 4 bases and J by 4 bases, with 11 bases left in between. The CDR3 reads CASSPASGTEAFF. CDR3 bases: TGTGCCAGCAGCCCGGCCTCGGGCACTGAAGCTTTCTTT.

The rearrangement links TRBV28 to TRBJ2-1; 8 bases match TRBD2. Per the germline V gene, CDR1 is MDHEN and CDR2 is SYDVKM. The CDR3 contains 16 residues. The J segment lost 1 base and the V segment lost 5 bases, leaving 7 bases of the junction unmatched. The CDR3 protein is CASSGPLAGSYNEQFF. The CDR3 region has the DNA TGTGCCAGCAGTGGACCCTTAGCGGGGTCCTACAATGAGCAGTTCTTC.

V usage is TRBV29-1 and J usage is TRBJ1-6; the D gene is possibly TRBD1 (6 bases). Germline V gene sequence: CDR1 SQVTM, CDR2 ANQGSEA. CDR3 length equals 14 residues. V was pared by 6 bases and J by 7 bases, with 16 bases between. The CDR3 nucleotides read TGCAGCGTACGTGGGGGCTACGGAAATTCACCCCTCCACTTT. As protein: CSVRGGYGNSPLHF.

The chain recombines TRBV12-3 or TRBV12-4 with TRBJ2-3, with D maybe TRBD2 (6 bases). The CDR3 runs to 11 residues. Trimming took off 4 bases at V and 10 bases at J, with 9 bases between the two ends. CDR3 residues: CASSSASAQYF. As DNA, the CDR3 is TGTGCCAGCAGTTCAGCTAGCGCGCAGTATTTT.